The T cell receptor beta chain under discussion was sequenced for a study of blood T cell repertoires in COVID-19. Seattle patients were enrolled while actively infected and followed longitudinally. CDR1 and CDR2 from the germline V gene are MNHNS and SASEGT. The CDR3 sequence is 18 residues long. The ends were cut back, 4 bases at V and 2 bases at J, with 18 bases in the middle. Authors' data handling: Estimation of nucleated cell counts relied on the amplification of reference gene primers. Libraries were prepared by immunoSEQ multiplex PCR; TCRdb keeps only in-frame clonotypes and omits some of them. V and J calls and clone size follow that table, whereas D and trimming were derived from the DNA. This sample has fewer than 200,000 clones, with about 87% found just once.

J is TRBJ2-6 and V is TRBV6-1; the D gene is possibly TRBD1 (7 bases). This TCR was recovered from a woman older than 75 with COVID-19, enrolled during active disease. The specimen was peripheral blood. CDR3 in DNA: TGTGCCAGCAGTGCCCCAGGGGGGATCGGAGCTGGGGCCAACGTCCTGACTTTC. Its protein is CASSAPGGIGAGANVLTF.